The 26 T cell receptor beta chains listed next were all sequenced from one sample in a study of follicular helper T cells after annual influenza vaccination. Data came from immunoSEQ multiplex PCR; TCRdb stores just in-frame clones and leaves some out. The sample has nearly 15,000 clones, about four fifths seen once; the top ten hold about 1.3%. Time point given: 2014-2015 season, 7 days after vaccination. Sequenced material: CXCR5+ CD38- circulating T follicular helper cells from blood, taken 7 days after influenza vaccination. Subset specified: circulating Tfh, non-naive CD4+CXCR5+PD-1+ (ICOS+CD38+ or ICOS-CD38-). These receptors originate from an adult who received the influenza vaccine.

The chain recombines TRBV10-3 with TRBJ2-1, with D possibly matching TRBD2 (6 bases). Trimming removed 7 bases at V and 7 bases at J, with 20 bases between. The CDR3 has 15 residues. The germline gives CDR1 ENHRY, CDR2 SYGVKD. The CDR3 DNA follows: TGTGCCATCAACTCTGGAGGGGAGGATTGGAATGAGCAGTTCTTC. Translation gives CAINSGGEDWNEQFF.

This chain links TRBV27 with TRBJ2-2; possibly TRBD1 for D (5 bases). V shed 0 bases and J shed 5 bases, with 10 bases lying between them. The CDR3 length is 15 residues. Germline V gives CDR1 MNHEY, CDR2 SMNVEV (reference sequence). This chain's CDR3 is CASSLSSRVTGELFF. DNA for the CDR3: TGTGCCAGCAGTTTATCCAGCAGGGTGACCGGGGAGCTGTTTTTT.

In this sample, this clone turned up a few times. The rearrangement links TRBV27 to TRBJ2-3; possibly TRBD1 for D (6 bases). Trimming pared 6 bases from V and 3 bases from J, leaving 16 bases between. The length of the CDR3 is 15 residues. CDR1 and CDR2 from the germline V gene are MNHEY and SMNVEV (reference sequence). The CDR3 DNA reads as TGTGCCAGCAGGCCCGAGGGGGAAGGGACAGATACGCAGTATTTT. It codes for CASRPEGEGTDTQYF.

This clone was seen a handful of times. The V and J genes are TRBV6-1 and TRBJ1-1, with D possibly matching TRBD1 (6 bases). Trimming stripped 8 bases from V and 2 bases from J, with 18 bases between. Germline V gives CDR1 MNHNS, CDR2 SASEGT. The CDR3 covers 15 residues. CDR3 bases: TGTGCCAGCTGCCCCCTAAACAGGGTCAACACTGAAGCTTTCTTT. As protein: CASCPLNRVNTEAFF.

The V gene is TRBV2, the J gene TRBJ2-3; 7 nucleotides match TRBD1. This CDR3 contains 15 residues. From germline, CDR1 is SNHLY and CDR2 FYNNEI. The ends lost 5 bases at V and 2 bases at J; junction bases unmatched: 7. CDR3 DNA: TGTGCCAGCAGTTCGACAGGGATGTTCACAGATACGCAGTATTTT. Encoded protein: CASSSTGMFTDTQYF.

This rearrangement joins TRBV7-9 to TRBJ2-7; 8 bases agree with TRBD2. The ends lost 1 base at V and 1 base at J; junction bases unmatched: 3. The CDR3 has 15 amino acids. Germline CDR1 and CDR2: SEHNR and FQNEAQ (reference sequence). CDR3 sequence reads: CASSLVIAGSYEQYF. CDR3 bases: TGTGCCAGCAGCTTAGTAATAGCGGGGTCCTACGAGCAGTACTTC.

CDR3 nucleotides: TGTGCCAGCAGCCTAGACAGTGGGCAAAGAGGCTACACCTTC. This sequence encodes CASSLDSGQRGYTF. The rearrangement joins TRBV7-2 to TRBJ1-2; perhaps TRBD1 as D (5 bases). This CDR3 has 14 amino acids. Germline CDR1 reads SGHTA; CDR2 reads FQGNSA. The germline V and J ends were trimmed by 5 bases and 8 bases, with 18 bases remaining between them.

The genes are TRBV9 and TRBJ2-7, with 8 positions matching TRBD1. With 0 bases clipped from V and 7 bases from J, the junction kept 15 bases outside the gene matches. CDR3 length: 17 residues. Per germline, CDR1 SGDLS and CDR2 YYNGEE. The CDR3 loop is CASSVAPARTGSPEQYF. The CDR3 DNA reads as TGTGCCAGCAGCGTAGCCCCGGCGAGGACAGGGAGCCCGGAGCAGTACTTC.

This chain links TRBV30 with TRBJ2-2; D is possibly TRBD1 (5 bases). V lost 2 bases and J 9 bases, leaving 16 bases between the germline ends. CDR1 and CDR2 from the germline V gene are GTSNPN and SVGIG (reference sequence). CDR3 length: 14 residues. CDR3 bases: TGTGCCTGGAGTAGGGGCTGGTCCGACAGGGAGCTGTTTTTT. Amino acids: CAWSRGWSDRELFF.

By share, this clone counts as medium-sized (0.01 to 0.1%). The rearrangement links TRBV18 to TRBJ1-4, with 7 bases fitting TRBD1. This CDR3 has 14 amino acids. From germline, CDR1 is KGHSH and CDR2 LQKENI. V gave up 3 bases and J gave up 2 bases; unmatched junction bases: 0. CDR3 bases: TGTGCCAGCTCACCGGACAGGACTAATGAAAAACTGTTTTTT. Translating gives CASSPDRTNEKLFF.

The chain joins TRBV7-2 to TRBJ2-5, with TRBD1 matching over 7 bases. Germline CDR1 and CDR2: SGHTA and FQGNSA. This CDR3 region has 16 residues. The V and J ends lost 5 bases and 5 bases, in that order; junction bases with no gene match: 14. The CDR3, as DNA: TGTGCCAGCAGCCGACGACAGGGCGGTACTTCCGAGACCCAGTACTTC. Amino acid sequence: CASSRRQGGTSETQYF.

This rearrangement joins TRBV28 to TRBJ2-1; D is possibly TRBD2 (5 bases). Germline CDR1 is MDHEN and CDR2 is SYDVKM. Trimming pared 2 bases from V and 3 bases from J, leaving 11 bases between. The CDR3 covers 15 residues. CDR3 sequence (DNA): TGTGCCAGCAGTTTAGCGGCTAGCTACTACAATGAGCAGTTCTTC. It translates to CASSLAASYYNEQFF.

The CDR3 sequence: CASTKDRGPTEAFF. In nucleotides, the CDR3 is TGTGCCAGCACCAAAGACAGGGGGCCTACTGAAGCTTTCTTT. The V and J genes are TRBV2 and TRBJ1-1; TRBD1 agrees at 10 bases. Germline CDR1 is SNHLY and CDR2 is FYNNEI. V was clipped by 7 bases and J by 5 bases; unmatched bases: 7. This CDR3 has 14 amino acids.

This chain uses TRBV2 with TRBJ1-5; a possible D gene is TRBD1 (5 bases). The CDR3 is made up of 12 amino acids. V was cut by 5 bases and J by 8 bases, with 10 bases left in between. CDR1 is SNHLY and CDR2 is FYNNEI in the germline V gene. CDR3 sequence (DNA): TGTGCCAGCAGTCGGGAGGGGAAGCCCCAGCATTTT. It is translated as CASSREGKPQHF.

The rearrangement uses TRBV7-8 and TRBJ2-1; a possible D gene is TRBD1 (5 bases). CDR3 length: 13 residues. Deletions cut 4 bases from V and 8 bases from J, with 12 bases between. Germline assignment: CDR1 SGHVS and CDR2 FQNEAQ. The CDR3 DNA reads as TGTGCCAGCAGCTCAGTGGGGCGATATGAGCAGTTCTTC. Its translation: CASSSVGRYEQFF.

J is TRBJ1-2 and V is TRBV19; 7 nucleotides line up with TRBD1. The germline V gene has CDR1 LNHDA and CDR2 SQIVND (reference sequence). J was trimmed by 7 bases and V by 8 bases; bases with no gene match: 7. This CDR3 has 12 residues. This chain's CDR3 is CASEQAGGGYTF. CDR3 nucleotides: TGTGCCAGTGAACAGGCAGGGGGTGGCTACACCTTC.

The chain recombines TRBV30 with TRBJ2-5, with 14 nucleotides matching TRBD2. Germline V CDR1 and CDR2: GTSNPN, SVGIG (reference sequence). J lost 5 bases, V lost 1 base, and 0 bases had no gene match. This CDR3 contains 14 residues. The CDR3 DNA sequence: TGTGCCTGGAGTGGACTAGCGGGAGGGGAGACCCAGTACTTC. This sequence encodes CAWSGLAGGETQYF.

In nucleotides, the CDR3 is TGTGCCAGCAGCGTAGAGACAGGGGCCGCGGCCCAGTACTTC. Residues: CASSVETGAAAQYF. This chain joins TRBV9 and TRBJ2-5, with TRBD1 matching 8 bases. The CDR3 sequence is 14 residues long. Trimming took 0 bases from V and 9 from J; bases not matched to a gene: 7. Germline V CDR1 and CDR2: SGDLS, YYNGEE.

The chain combines TRBV15 with TRBJ2-1; 7 nucleotides match TRBD2. Looked up from germline, CDR1 is LNHNV and CDR2 is YYDKDF (reference sequence). The CDR3 has 15 amino acids. V shed 0 bases, J shed 8 bases, and the junction held 7 bases outside the gene matches. The CDR3 nucleotides are TGTGCCACCAGCAGAGACCGGACTAGAGTCTATGAGCAGTTCTTC. Translating it yields CATSRDRTRVYEQFF.

About this clone: One end of the junction fails to match germline, which may point to a read error. The chain is built from TRBV4-1 and TRBJ1-5; possibly TRBD1 for D (6 bases). Germline CDR1 is MGHRA and CDR2 is YSYEKL. The CDR3 has 15 amino acids. The CDR3 sequence is CASSQASQGNQPQHF. The CDR3 DNA is TGCGCCAGCAGCCAGGCTTCACAGGGCAACCAGCCCCAGCATTTT.

The chain combines TRBV10-3 with TRBJ1-1; D is possibly TRBD1 (6 bases). The V and J ends lost 6 bases and 3 bases respectively, with 20 bases between them. This CDR3 has 16 residues. The germline V gene has CDR1 ENHRY and CDR2 SYGVKD. The CDR3, as DNA: TGTGCCATCAGGAACTGGGCTGCAGGGGACGACACTGAAGCTTTCTTT. Translating gives CAIRNWAAGDDTEAFF.

The V call is TRBV2, the J call TRBJ2-7, with 9 bases aligning to TRBD1. The length of the CDR3 is 13 residues. V was clipped by 6 bases and J by 4 bases; unmatched bases: 4. The germline V gene has CDR1 SNHLY and CDR2 FYNNEI. CDR3 region: CASSRDREYEQYF. CDR3 sequence (DNA): TGTGCCAGCAGCCGGGACAGGGAGTACGAGCAGTACTTC.

V and J are TRBV5-1 and TRBJ2-7; 16 nucleotides agree with TRBD2. The germline V gene encodes CDR1 SGHRS and CDR2 YFSETQ. The CDR3 runs 19 residues. V shed 3 bases, J shed 4 bases, and the junction held 13 bases outside the gene matches. The CDR3 protein is CASSSQSGTSGRAAYEQYF. The CDR3 DNA reads as TGCGCCAGCAGCTCGCAGTCCGGGACTAGCGGGAGGGCAGCTTACGAGCAGTACTTC. The full variable domain, with the rest looked up from reference TRBV5-1 and TRBJ2-7, is KAGVTQTPRYLIKTRGQQVTLSCSPISGHRSVSWYQQTPGQGLQFLFEYFSETQRNKGNFPGRFSGRQFSNSRSEMNVSTLELGDSALYLCASSSQSGTSGRAAYEQYFGPGTRLTVT.

This chain links TRBV29-1 with TRBJ2-5, with 8 bases lining up with TRBD1. V lost 2 bases to trimming and J lost 5 bases; unmatched junction nucleotides: 4. The CDR3 runs to 13 residues. Germline V gene data show CDR1 as SQVTM and CDR2 as ANQGSEA. The CDR3 loop reads CSVEFSGGETQYF. The CDR3 DNA is TGCAGCGTTGAATTTTCAGGGGGCGAGACCCAGTACTTC.

The V call is TRBV7-9, the J call TRBJ2-2; tentatively, D is TRBD1 (6 bases). Per germline, CDR1 SEHNR and CDR2 FQNEAQ (reference sequence). The CDR3 has 16 amino acids. Trimming took off 2 bases at V and 4 bases at J, with 14 bases between the two ends. In DNA form, the CDR3 reads TGTGCCAGCAGCTTAAGCCGCGGACAGATCACCGGGGAGCTGTTTTTT. Encoded protein: CASSLSRGQITGELFF.

A few counts support this clone. The chain joins TRBV7-6 to TRBJ2-7; 9 bases match TRBD1. V trimming: 5 bases; J trimming: 7 bases; junction bases outside the gene matches: 9. CDR1 is SGHVS and CDR2 is FNYEAQ in the germline V gene. The CDR3 is 14 residues long. Here the CDR3 reads CASSRDDRGREQYF. CDR3 sequence (DNA): TGTGCCAGCAGCCGGGACGACAGGGGGAGAGAGCAGTACTTC.